This T cell receptor beta chain derives from a study of blood T cell repertoires in COVID-19. As for the study in general: Whether acute or convalescent, the COVID-19 samples came from the United States, Italy and Spain. In each case, the material was cDNA or gDNA derived from T cells, B-cell-depleted T cells, or PBMCs.

In the original workflow: Estimates of nucleated cell counts were drawn from the amplification of reference gene primers. Assay used: immunoSEQ multiplex PCR; TCRdb lists only in-frame clones, some missing. D and trimming were read from the DNA, whereas the V and J calls and clone size are those reported in that table. This table has 46,000 or so clones, more than 75% appearing once. The CDR3 loop spans 13 amino acids. J gave up 2 bases and V 6 bases, and 3 bases lay outside the gene matches. Germline CDR1 is MNHEY and CDR2 is SVGAGI. This sequence originates from a man aged 60-69 years with active or convalescent COVID-19. The source material was peripheral blood. The chain has TRBV6-5 and TRBJ2-7; 8 bases line up with TRBD1. CDR3 amino acids: CASRDRATYEQYF. The CDR3 coding sequence is TGTGCCAGCAGGGACAGGGCAACCTACGAGCAGTACTTC.